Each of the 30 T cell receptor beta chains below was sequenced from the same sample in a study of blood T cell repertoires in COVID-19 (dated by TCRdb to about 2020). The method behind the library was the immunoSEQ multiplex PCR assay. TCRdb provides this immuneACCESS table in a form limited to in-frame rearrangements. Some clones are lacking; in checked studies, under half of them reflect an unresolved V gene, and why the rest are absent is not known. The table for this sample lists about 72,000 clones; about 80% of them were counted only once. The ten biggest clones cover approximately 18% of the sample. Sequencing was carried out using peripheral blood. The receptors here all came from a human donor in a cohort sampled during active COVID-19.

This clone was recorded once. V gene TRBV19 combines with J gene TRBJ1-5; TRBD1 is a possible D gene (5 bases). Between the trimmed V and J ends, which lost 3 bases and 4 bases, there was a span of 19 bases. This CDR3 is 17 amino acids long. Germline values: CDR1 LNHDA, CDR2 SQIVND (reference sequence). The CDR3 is CASSIPSRAGKNQPQHF. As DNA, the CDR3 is TGTGCCAGTAGTATCCCCTCCCGGGCAGGGAAAAATCAGCCCCAGCATTTT.

The CDR3 region is CAISEGREAFF. As DNA, the CDR3 is TGTGCCATCAGTGAGGGCCGTGAAGCTTTCTTT. The chain carries TRBV10-3 and TRBJ1-1; D is unresolved. The CDR3 is 11 residues long. V gave up 2 bases and J gave up 7 bases, with 5 bases separating them. CDR1 is ENHRY and CDR2 is SYGVKD in the germline V gene.

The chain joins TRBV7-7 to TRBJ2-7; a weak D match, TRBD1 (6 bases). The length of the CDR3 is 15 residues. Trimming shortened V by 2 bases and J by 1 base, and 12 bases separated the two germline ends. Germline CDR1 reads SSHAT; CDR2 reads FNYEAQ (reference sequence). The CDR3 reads CASSLRQGSSYEQYF. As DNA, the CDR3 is TGTGCCAGCAGCTTAAGGCAGGGGTCTTCCTACGAGCAGTACTTC.

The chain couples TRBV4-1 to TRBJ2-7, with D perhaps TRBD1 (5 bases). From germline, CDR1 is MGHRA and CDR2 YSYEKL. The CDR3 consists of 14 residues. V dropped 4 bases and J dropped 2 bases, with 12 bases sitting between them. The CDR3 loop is CASSPWGRAYEQYF. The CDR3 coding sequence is TGCGCCAGCAGCCCCTGGGGCAGAGCCTACGAGCAGTACTTC.

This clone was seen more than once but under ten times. CDR3 residues: CASSNKTSAEAFF. CDR3 coding DNA: TGCGCCAGCAGCAACAAGACATCCGCTGAAGCTTTCTTT. This chain connects TRBV5-1 to TRBJ1-1, with unresolved D. Trimming left V 4 bases short and J 6 bases short, with 13 bases between. This CDR3 has 13 residues. Germline V gives CDR1 SGHRS, CDR2 YFSETQ.

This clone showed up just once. The CDR3 reads CASSEGNRDTEAFF. The DNA of the CDR3 is TGTGCCAGCAGTGAAGGAAACAGGGACACTGAAGCTTTCTTT. The chain joins TRBV6-1 to TRBJ1-1, with a weak D call TRBD1 (6 bases). Between the trimmed V and J ends, which lost 1 base and 3 bases, there was a span of 9 bases. Germline V CDR1 and CDR2: MNHNS, SASEGT. The CDR3 is 14 amino acids.

The CDR3 here is CASSLIDAGDEQFF. The DNA of the CDR3 is TGTGCCAGCAGCTTAATAGATGCAGGGGATGAGCAGTTCTTC. The chain combines TRBV7-8 with TRBJ2-1; D is perhaps TRBD1 (6 bases). V lost 2 bases, J lost 8 bases, and 13 bases lay in between. Germline CDR1 and CDR2: SGHVS and FQNEAQ. The CDR3 consists of 14 residues.

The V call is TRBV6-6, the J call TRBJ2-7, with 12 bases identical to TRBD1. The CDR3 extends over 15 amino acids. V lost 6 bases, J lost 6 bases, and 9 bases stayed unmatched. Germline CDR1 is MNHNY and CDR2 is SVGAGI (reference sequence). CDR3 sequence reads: CASSRGTGGKSEQYF. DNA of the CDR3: TGTGCCAGCAGCAGAGGGACAGGGGGCAAGAGCGAGCAGTACTTC.

As DNA, the CDR3 is TGTGCCAGCAGCCCGAACCGACAGGGCACTGAAGCTTTCTTT. Protein sequence: CASSPNRQGTEAFF. The rearrangement joins TRBV4-2 to TRBJ1-1; 7 nucleotides align to TRBD1. Germline V gene data show CDR1 as LGHNA and CDR2 as YNFKEQ. This CDR3 region has 14 residues. V was pared by 4 bases and J by 4 bases, with 6 bases of the junction left unmatched.

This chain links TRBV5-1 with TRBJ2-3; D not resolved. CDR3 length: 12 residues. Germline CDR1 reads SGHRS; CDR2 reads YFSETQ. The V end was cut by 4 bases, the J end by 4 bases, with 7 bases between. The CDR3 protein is CASSTSPDTQYF. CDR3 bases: TGCGCCAGCAGCACTTCCCCAGATACGCAGTATTTT.

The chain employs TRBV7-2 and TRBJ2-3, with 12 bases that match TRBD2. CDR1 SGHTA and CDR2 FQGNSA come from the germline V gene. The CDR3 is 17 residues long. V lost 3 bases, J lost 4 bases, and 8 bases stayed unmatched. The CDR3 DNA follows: TGTGCCAGCAGCTTCCGAACTAGCGGGGGGAGGGCAGATACGCAGTATTTT. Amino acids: CASSFRTSGGRADTQYF.

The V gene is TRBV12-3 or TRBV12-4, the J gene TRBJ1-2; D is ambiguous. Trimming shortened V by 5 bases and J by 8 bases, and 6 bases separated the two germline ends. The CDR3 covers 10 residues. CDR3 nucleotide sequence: TGTGCCAGCAGTATCAGAGGCTACACCTTC. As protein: CASSIRGYTF.

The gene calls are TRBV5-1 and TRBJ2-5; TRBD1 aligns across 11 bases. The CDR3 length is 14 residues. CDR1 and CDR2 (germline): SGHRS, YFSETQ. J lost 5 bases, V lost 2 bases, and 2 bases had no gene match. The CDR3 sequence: CASSFGQGAETQYF. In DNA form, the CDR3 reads TGCGCCAGCAGCTTCGGACAGGGGGCTGAGACCCAGTACTTC.

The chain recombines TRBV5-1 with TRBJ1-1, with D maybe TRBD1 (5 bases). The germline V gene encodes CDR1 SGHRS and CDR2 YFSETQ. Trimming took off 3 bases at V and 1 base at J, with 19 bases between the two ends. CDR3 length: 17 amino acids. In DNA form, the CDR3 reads TGCGCCAGCAGCTCAATCTCTCAAGGGGTGCCGAACACTGAAGCTTTCTTT. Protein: CASSSISQGVPNTEAFF.

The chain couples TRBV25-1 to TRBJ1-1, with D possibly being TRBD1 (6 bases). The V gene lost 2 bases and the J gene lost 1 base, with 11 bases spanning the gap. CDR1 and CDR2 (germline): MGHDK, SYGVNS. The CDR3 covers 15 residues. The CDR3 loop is CASSELGRGNTEAFF. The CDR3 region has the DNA TGTGCCAGCAGTGAACTGGGCAGGGGGAACACTGAAGCTTTCTTT.

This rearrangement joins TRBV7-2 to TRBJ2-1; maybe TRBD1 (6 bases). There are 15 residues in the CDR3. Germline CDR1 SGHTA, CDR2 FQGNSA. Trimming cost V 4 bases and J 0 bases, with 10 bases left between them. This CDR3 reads CASSSGTNSYNEQFF. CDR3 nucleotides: TGTGCCAGCAGCTCCGGGACAAACTCCTACAATGAGCAGTTCTTC.

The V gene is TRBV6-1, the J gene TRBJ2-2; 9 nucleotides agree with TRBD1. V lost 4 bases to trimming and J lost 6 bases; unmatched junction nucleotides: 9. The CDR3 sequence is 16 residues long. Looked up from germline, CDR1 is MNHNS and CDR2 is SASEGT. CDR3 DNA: TGTGCCAGCAGTGCTTCGACAGGGGGTTTCGCCGGGGAGCTGTTTTTT. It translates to CASSASTGGFAGELFF.

This CDR3 reads CASSLDRGANYGYTF. DNA for the CDR3: TGTGCCAGCAGCTTGGACAGGGGAGCTAACTATGGCTACACCTTC. The chain employs TRBV5-6 and TRBJ1-2; 7 bases are shared with TRBD1. V dropped 0 bases and J dropped 0; count of bases not matched to a gene: 2. Germline CDR1 and CDR2: SGHDT and YYEEEE. This CDR3 spans 15 amino acids.

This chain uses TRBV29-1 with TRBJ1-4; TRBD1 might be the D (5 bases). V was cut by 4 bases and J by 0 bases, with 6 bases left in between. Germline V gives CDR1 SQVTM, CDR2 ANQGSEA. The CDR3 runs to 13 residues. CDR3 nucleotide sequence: TGCAGCGTTGTAGGGGCAACTAATGAAAAACTGTTTTTT. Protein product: CSVVGATNEKLFF.

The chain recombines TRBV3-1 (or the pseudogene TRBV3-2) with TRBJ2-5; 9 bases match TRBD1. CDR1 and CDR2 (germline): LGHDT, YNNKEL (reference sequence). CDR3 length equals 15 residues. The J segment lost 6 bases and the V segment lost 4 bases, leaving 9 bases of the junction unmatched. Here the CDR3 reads CASSRPYRGRKTQYF. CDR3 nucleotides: TGTGCCAGCAGCCGCCCTTACAGGGGGCGAAAGACCCAGTACTTC.

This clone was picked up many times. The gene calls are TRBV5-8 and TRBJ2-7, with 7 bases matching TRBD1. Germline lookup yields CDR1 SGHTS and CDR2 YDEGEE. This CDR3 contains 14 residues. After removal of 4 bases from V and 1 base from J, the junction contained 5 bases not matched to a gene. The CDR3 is CASSPQGLSYEQYF. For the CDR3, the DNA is TGTGCCAGCAGCCCACAGGGGTTATCCTACGAGCAGTACTTC.

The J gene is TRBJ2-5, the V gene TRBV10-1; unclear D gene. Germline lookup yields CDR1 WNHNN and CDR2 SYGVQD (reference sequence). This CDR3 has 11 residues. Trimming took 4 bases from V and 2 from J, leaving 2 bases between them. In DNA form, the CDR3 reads TGCGCCAGCAGTGCTCAAGAGACCCAGTACTTC. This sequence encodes CASSAQETQYF.

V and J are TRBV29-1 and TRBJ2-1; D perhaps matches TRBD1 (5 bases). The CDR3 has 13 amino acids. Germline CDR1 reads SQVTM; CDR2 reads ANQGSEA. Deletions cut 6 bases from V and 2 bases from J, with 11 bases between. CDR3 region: CSVAQGPYNEQFF. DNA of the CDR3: TGCAGCGTGGCTCAGGGTCCCTACAATGAGCAGTTCTTC.

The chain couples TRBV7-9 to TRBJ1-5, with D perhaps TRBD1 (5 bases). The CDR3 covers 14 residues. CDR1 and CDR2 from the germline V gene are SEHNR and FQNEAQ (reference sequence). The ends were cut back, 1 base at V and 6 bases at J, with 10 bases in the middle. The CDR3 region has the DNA TGTGCCAGCAGCTTAGAGTTGGGGCCTCAGCCCCAGCATTTT. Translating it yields CASSLELGPQPQHF. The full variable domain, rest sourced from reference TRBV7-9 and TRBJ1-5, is DTGVSQNPRHKITKRGQNVTFRCDPISEHNRLYWYRQTLGQGPEFLTYFQNEAQLEKSRLLSDRFSAERPKGSFSTLEIQRTEQGDSAMYLCASSLELGPQPQHFGDGTRLSIL.

The CDR3 here is CASSEQGANSPLHF. CDR3 DNA sequence: TGTGCCAGCAGTGAACAGGGGGCGAATTCACCCCTCCACTTT. The gene calls are TRBV6-1 and TRBJ1-6, with 8 bases that match TRBD1. With V trimmed by 2 bases and J by 7 bases, 1 base remained unmatched. The CDR3 spans 14 residues. From germline, CDR1 is MNHNS and CDR2 SASEGT.

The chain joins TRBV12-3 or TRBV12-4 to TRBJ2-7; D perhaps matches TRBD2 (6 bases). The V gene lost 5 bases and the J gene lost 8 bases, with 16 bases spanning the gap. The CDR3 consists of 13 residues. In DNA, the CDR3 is TGTGCCAGCAGTGGCGGGGCCTCCTCCCAGCAGTACTTC. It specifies CASSGGASSQQYF.

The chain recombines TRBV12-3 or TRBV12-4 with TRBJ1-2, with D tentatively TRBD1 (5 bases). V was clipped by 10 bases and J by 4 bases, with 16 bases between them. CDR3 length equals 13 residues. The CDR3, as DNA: TGTGCCACGCAACCGGGGGAAGGCTATGGCTACACCTTC. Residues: CATQPGEGYGYTF.

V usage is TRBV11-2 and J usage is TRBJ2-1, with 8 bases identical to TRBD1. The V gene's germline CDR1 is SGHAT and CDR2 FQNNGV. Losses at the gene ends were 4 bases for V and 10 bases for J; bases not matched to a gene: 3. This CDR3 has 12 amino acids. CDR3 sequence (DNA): TGTGCCAGCAGCTCCGGACAGGGAGAGCAGTTCTTC. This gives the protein CASSSGQGEQFF.

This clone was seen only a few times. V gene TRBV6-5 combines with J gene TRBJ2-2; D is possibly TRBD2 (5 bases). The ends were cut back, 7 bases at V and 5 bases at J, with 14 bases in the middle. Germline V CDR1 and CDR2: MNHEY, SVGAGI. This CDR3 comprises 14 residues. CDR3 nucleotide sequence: TGTGCCAGCAAAGGTCTTCCGGGAACCGGGGAGCTGTTTTTT. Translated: CASKGLPGTGELFF.

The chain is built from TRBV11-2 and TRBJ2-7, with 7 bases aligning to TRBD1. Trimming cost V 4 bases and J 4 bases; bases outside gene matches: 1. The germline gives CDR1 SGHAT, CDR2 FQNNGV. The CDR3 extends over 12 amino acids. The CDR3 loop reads CASSSQGYEQYF. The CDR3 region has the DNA TGTGCCAGCAGCTCACAGGGGTACGAGCAGTACTTC. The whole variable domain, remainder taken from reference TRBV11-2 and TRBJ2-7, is EAGVAQSPRYKIIEKRQSVAFWCNPISGHATLYWYQQILGQGPKLLIQFQNNGVVDDSQLPKDRFSAERLKGVDSTLKIQPAKLEDSAVYLCASSSQGYEQYFGPGTRLTVT.